The 18 T cell receptor beta chains reported below all come from one sample, sequenced in a study of shared clonotypes between healthy human individuals. This table comes from immunoSEQ multiplex PCR, and its TCRdb copy is limited to in-frame clones, with some not included. The table includes fewer than 1 million clones, approximately 97% detected once. Only CD45RO-negative cells positively selected for CCR7 counted as naive CD8 cells, so terminally differentiated effector memory CD45RA+ cells were excluded. Source material: naive CD8+ T cells sorted from blood. The receptors stem from a man younger than 45 in good health.

CDR3 sequence (DNA): TGTGCCAGCAGTGTAGGTAGGATGGACTATGGCTACACCTTC. It translates to CASSVGRMDYGYTF. The rearrangement links TRBV6-1 to TRBJ1-2, with D hard to call. CDR1 is MNHNS and CDR2 is SASEGT in the germline V gene. The CDR3 extends over 14 amino acids. Trimming took off 4 bases at V and 3 bases at J, with 12 bases between the two ends.

This chain joins TRBV7-9 and TRBJ2-7, with D unresolved. The CDR3 is 15 amino acids. Trimming left V 1 base short and J 4 bases short, with 14 bases between. Germline V gene data show CDR1 as SEHNR and CDR2 as FQNEAQ (reference sequence). DNA of the CDR3: TGTGCCAGCAGCTTAGTAACGGCGGATGGATACGAGCAGTACTTC. Its translation: CASSLVTADGYEQYF.

This clone was found once. CDR3 residues: CASRSGTHSGNTIYF. CDR3 nucleotides: TGTGCCAGCAGGTCCGGGACGCACTCTGGAAACACCATATATTTT. The chain employs TRBV27 and TRBJ1-3, with D possibly being TRBD1 (5 bases). V was cut by 6 bases and J by 0 bases, with 12 bases left in between. The CDR3 is 15 amino acids. Germline CDR1 reads MNHEY; CDR2 reads SMNVEV (reference sequence).

The chain has TRBV20-1 and TRBJ2-7; D uncertain. The CDR3 is made up of 10 amino acids. V was trimmed by 7 bases and J by 6 bases, leaving 10 bases between them. Germline loops: CDR1 DFQATT, CDR2 SNEGSKA (reference sequence). The CDR3 DNA reads TGCAGTGTCTCGAACGGCGAGCAGTACTTC. This codes for CSVSNGEQYF.

V gene TRBV15 combines with J gene TRBJ2-3; tentatively, D is TRBD1 (5 bases). Trimming pared 0 bases from V and 0 bases from J, leaving 13 bases between. CDR1 is LNHNV and CDR2 is YYDKDF in the germline V gene (reference sequence). CDR3 length: 17 amino acids. CDR3 sequence reads: CATSRDGAIRSTDTQYF. CDR3 nucleotides: TGTGCCACCAGCAGAGATGGGGCTATAAGGAGCACAGATACGCAGTATTTT.

The CDR3 nucleotides read TGTGCCAGCAGCTTATACAGGCAGAACACTGAAGCTTTCTTT. This encodes CASSLYRQNTEAFF. The rearrangement joins TRBV11-2 to TRBJ1-1, with D maybe TRBD1 (5 bases). The V end lost 2 bases, the J end lost 1 base, and 8 bases lay between the germline ends. The CDR3 consists of 14 residues. Looked up from germline, CDR1 is SGHAT and CDR2 is FQNNGV. The whole variable domain, remainder taken from reference TRBV11-2 and TRBJ1-1, is EAGVAQSPRYKIIEKRQSVAFWCNPISGHATLYWYQQILGQGPKLLIQFQNNGVVDDSQLPKDRFSAERLKGVDSTLKIQPAKLEDSAVYLCASSLYRQNTEAFFGQGTRLTVV.

Points on this clone: Other DNA sequences in this specimen translate into the identical CDR3. The chain carries TRBV27 and TRBJ2-7; a possible D gene is TRBD1 (5 bases). Trimming removed 3 bases from V and 0 bases from J, with 9 bases in between. The germline V gene has CDR1 MNHEY and CDR2 SMNVEV (reference sequence). The CDR3 has 14 amino acids. The CDR3 protein is CASSFGQGSYEQYF. CDR3 in DNA: TGTGCCAGCAGTTTCGGGCAGGGCTCCTACGAGCAGTACTTC.

This clone showed up just once. The V gene is TRBV10-3, the J gene TRBJ2-7; possible D gene TRBD2, 5 bases. From germline, CDR1 is ENHRY and CDR2 SYGVKD. Trimming pared 1 base from V and 0 bases from J, leaving 10 bases between. This CDR3 has 15 residues. CDR3 region: CAISEFLSDSYEQYF. For the CDR3, the DNA is TGTGCCATCAGTGAGTTCCTTAGCGACTCCTACGAGCAGTACTTC.

This chain connects TRBV29-1 to TRBJ2-1; D might be TRBD1 (6 bases). This CDR3 region has 14 residues. Germline V gene lookup returns CDR1 SQVTM and CDR2 ANQGSEA. In DNA form, the CDR3 reads TGCAGTACCGCCACCCAGGGGATGTACAATGAGCAGTTCTTC. Protein: CSTATQGMYNEQFF.

V usage is TRBV18 and J usage is TRBJ2-5, with D possibly being TRBD1 (6 bases). V lost 4 bases to trimming and J lost 7 bases, with 16 bases between them. Germline CDR1 KGHSH, CDR2 LQKENI. The CDR3 spans 14 residues. DNA for the CDR3: TGTGCCAGCTCACTCCCGACAGGCCCAAGGACCCAGTACTTC. Protein sequence: CASSLPTGPRTQYF. The whole variable domain, filled in from reference TRBV18 and TRBJ2-5, reads NAGVMQNPRHLVRRRGQEARLRCSPMKGHSHVYWYRQLPEEGLKFMVYLQKENIIDESGMPKERFSAEFPKEGPSILRIQQVVRGDSAAYFCASSLPTGPRTQYFGPGTRLLVL.

The count of this clone is one. No DNA is shown, since the ends of the CDR3 on it are uncertain; the CDR3 is the one TCRdb lists. The chain recombines TRBV27 with TRBJ2-3; the D call in the table, TRBD2, was not verified against the DNA. Germline lookup yields CDR1 MNHEY and CDR2 SMNVEV (reference sequence). The CDR3 is 11 residues long, counting both termini. The CDR3 loop reads CASSSGDTQYF.

The rearrangement uses TRBV6-1 and TRBJ2-7, with D tentatively TRBD1 or TRBD2 (5 bases each). The CDR3 is 14 residues long. The V end was cut by 5 bases, the J end by 2 bases, with 13 bases between. The germline V gene has CDR1 MNHNS and CDR2 SASEGT. CDR3 region: CASSTGTLTYEQYF. The CDR3 DNA sequence: TGTGCCAGCAGTACCGGGACGCTAACCTACGAGCAGTACTTC.

The chain recombines TRBV7-6 with TRBJ2-2; TRBD2 agrees at 12 bases. This CDR3 has 15 amino acids. Germline values: CDR1 SGHVS, CDR2 FNYEAQ. Trimming removed 3 bases from V and 8 bases from J; junction bases left unmatched: 4. CDR3 residues: CASSLTSGSSGELFF. The CDR3 bases are TGTGCCAGCAGCTTGACTAGCGGGAGCTCGGGGGAGCTGTTTTTT.

The V call is TRBV21-1, the J call TRBJ2-3; TRBD2, the D gene given by the table, was not confirmed from the DNA. TRBV21-1 is labeled a pseudogene. The CDR3 runs to 13 residues. The CDR3 protein is CASGTRVTDTQYF. For the CDR3, the DNA is TGTGCCAGCGGAACTAGGGTCACAGATACGCAGTATTTT.

With respect to this clone: At one end, the junction sequence differs from germline, possibly due to a read error. The V and J genes are TRBV4-1 and TRBJ2-1; 9 nucleotides line up with TRBD1. This CDR3 has 16 amino acids. In germline, CDR1 is MGHRA, CDR2 YSYEKL. CDR3 residues: CASSQGAGQGRFEQFF. The CDR3 DNA follows: TGCGCCAGCAGTCAAGGGGCGGGACAGGGAAGATTTGAGCAGTTCTTC.

The genes are TRBV2 and TRBJ2-7; 12 bases fit TRBD1. The CDR3 totals 15 residues. Germline CDR1 and CDR2: SNHLY and FYNNEI. Trimming removed 2 bases from V and 4 bases from J; junction bases left unmatched: 3. The CDR3 protein is CASSERDRGLYEQYF. The CDR3, as DNA: TGTGCCAGCAGTGAACGGGACAGGGGGCTGTACGAGCAGTACTTC.

Comments on this clone: The junction shows a germline mismatch at one end, possibly a read error. The J gene is TRBJ2-7, the V gene TRBV15, with 10 positions matching TRBD2. This CDR3 has 16 amino acids. In germline, CDR1 is LNHNV, CDR2 YYDKDF (reference sequence). The CDR3 bases are TGTGCCACCAGCAGAGAAACGGGACTAGCGTCCTCCGAGCAGTACTTC. As protein: CATSRETGLASSEQYF.

This rearrangement joins TRBV11-2 to TRBJ2-7; the D is unclear. V lost 1 base, J lost 3 bases, and 13 bases lay in between. The germline V gene encodes CDR1 SGHAT and CDR2 FQNNGV. The length of the CDR3 is 15 residues. CDR3 residues: CASSLGDGGYYEQYF. The CDR3 DNA sequence: TGTGCCAGCAGCTTAGGAGATGGCGGTTACTACGAGCAGTACTTC. Based on the CDR3 plus reference TRBV11-2 and TRBJ2-7, the full variable domain is EAGVAQSPRYKIIEKRQSVAFWCNPISGHATLYWYQQILGQGPKLLIQFQNNGVVDDSQLPKDRFSAERLKGVDSTLKIQPAKLEDSAVYLCASSLGDGGYYEQYFGPGTRLTVT.